This T cell receptor beta chain appears in the sequencing data of a study of T cell repertoires in cytomegalovirus infection. Study as a whole: Recently identified HLA-C-restricted CMV epitopes were among the peptides used.

Findings of the study overall: The study identified carriers of CMV plus the relevant HLA from cumulative public TCR beta family frequency. Clonotypes of TCR beta that were HLA-C-restricted and CMV-specific dominated the ex vivo response.

This clonotype was seen at least ten times. Antigen: not known. TCRdb re-derived calls from the reads in MiXCR, one entry per CDR3 protein. The data show fewer than 1,000,000 distinct CDR3 sequences, with 25% to 40% seen just once and over 10% held by the top ten. V lost 1 base and J lost 6, with 9 bases in between. The germline V gene has CDR1 MGHRA and CDR2 YSYEKL. The CDR3 runs to 13 residues. This TCR was sampled from a human donor in good health (CMV status not recorded). Some clones in this sample may be carry-over from other donors' samples. The material sequenced was cultured CD8+ T cells from PBMCs, taken from culture after CMV antigen stimulation. This sequence joins TRBV4-1 and TRBJ1-2, with D hard to call. This chain's CDR3 is CASSQVLSNGYTF. The CDR3 coding sequence is TGCGCCAGCAGCCAAGTTCTTTCTAATGGCTACACCTTC.